The 30 T cell receptor beta chains below all came from one sample that was sequenced in a study of blood T cell repertoires in COVID-19. Sequenced by immunoSEQ multiplex PCR; TCRdb stores in-frame clones only, minus some. In the table there are 200,000 to 250,000 clones, 70% to 90% of which are singletons. Sequencing used PBMCs or T cells enriched from blood (not recorded which). Receptor source: a young man with acute COVID-19.

This clone was seen more than once but under ten times. The CDR3 here is CASSDSTGGGDTQYF. Here the CDR3 DNA reads TGTGCCAGCAGTGACTCAACAGGGGGCGGAGATACGCAGTATTTT. The chain uses TRBV6-4 and TRBJ2-3, with 9 positions matching TRBD1. Germline V gene lookup returns CDR1 MRHNA and CDR2 SNTAGT. V lost 0 bases and J lost 5; bases outside the gene matches: 3. The CDR3 spans 15 residues.

This clone has a handful of counts. The chain links TRBV25-1 to TRBJ2-7; 7 bases map to TRBD1. The CDR3 runs 14 residues. The J segment lost 0 bases and the V segment lost 4 bases, leaving 3 bases of the junction unmatched. The germline V gene encodes CDR1 MGHDK and CDR2 SYGVNS. CDR3 coding DNA: TGTGCCAGCAGTGGACAGGGACCCTCCTACGAGCAGTACTTC. Translated: CASSGQGPSYEQYF.

The chain has TRBV9 and TRBJ2-1, with TRBD2 as a possible D gene (5 bases). This CDR3 contains 17 residues. Germline V lookup: CDR1 SGDLS, CDR2 YYNGEE. Between the trimmed V and J ends, which lost 2 bases and 6 bases, there was a span of 21 bases. The CDR3 nucleotides are TGTGCCAGCAGCGTGAACCCACGGGGTAGGTTCCCCAATGAGCAGTTCTTC. Translated, it gives CASSVNPRGRFPNEQFF.

This clone has a single count. This sequence joins TRBV7-6 and TRBJ2-5; D is unclear. The germline CDR1 and CDR2 sequences are SGHVS and FNYEAQ. Between the trimmed V and J ends, which lost 2 bases and 4 bases, there was a span of 5 bases. The CDR3 extends over 12 amino acids. The CDR3 sequence is CASSLQRETQYF. CDR3 in DNA: TGTGCCAGCAGCTTACAGCGAGAGACCCAGTACTTC.

The genes are TRBV19 and TRBJ2-1; D uncertain. Per germline, CDR1 LNHDA and CDR2 SQIVND (reference sequence). CDR3 length equals 15 residues. Trimming pared 3 bases from V and 2 bases from J, leaving 11 bases between. DNA for the CDR3: TGTGCCAGTAGTATGGCCGGGTCCCCCTACAATGAGCAGTTCTTC. Translation gives CASSMAGSPYNEQFF. The full variable domain, rest sourced from reference TRBV19 and TRBJ2-1, is DGGITQSPKYLFRKEGQNVTLSCEQNLNHDAMYWYRQDPGQGLRLIYYSQIVNDFQKGDIAEGYSVSREKKESFPLTVTSAQKNPTAFYLCASSMAGSPYNEQFFGPGTRLTVL.

The rearrangement links TRBV28 to TRBJ1-5, with no clear D. Trimming took 6 bases from V and 5 from J, leaving 14 bases between them. The CDR3 is 14 residues long. CDR1 is MDHEN and CDR2 is SYDVKM in the germline V gene. CDR3 nucleotides: TGTGCCAGCAGCTCCATCCGCTACGATCAGCCCCAGCATTTT. Its translation: CASSSIRYDQPQHF.

This clone showed up just a few times. The V and J genes are TRBV10-3 and TRBJ1-1; possible D gene TRBD1, 5 bases. Per germline, CDR1 ENHRY and CDR2 SYGVKD. The CDR3 consists of 14 residues. Trimming took 8 bases from V and 3 from J, leaving 16 bases between them. The CDR3 reads CAIAYAGQDTEAFF. The CDR3 coding sequence is TGTGCCATCGCTTACGCGGGGCAGGACACTGAAGCTTTCTTT.

The chain links TRBV7-9 to TRBJ2-3; 12 bases map to TRBD2. After removal of 6 bases from V and 2 bases from J, the junction contained 6 bases not matched to a gene. Germline V lookup: CDR1 SEHNR, CDR2 FQNEAQ (reference sequence). CDR3 length: 16 amino acids. Here the CDR3 reads CASRAGLAGNTDTQYF. Here the CDR3 DNA reads TGTGCCAGCAGGGCCGGACTAGCGGGGAACACAGATACGCAGTATTTT.

The gene calls are TRBV28 and TRBJ2-3; D is unclear. CDR1 and CDR2 (germline): MDHEN, SYDVKM. V gave up 3 bases and J gave up 6 bases, with 4 bases separating them. The CDR3 is made up of 11 amino acids. The CDR3 here is CASSFSDTQYF. For the CDR3, the DNA is TGTGCCAGCAGTTTTTCGGATACGCAGTATTTT.

This clone was counted a few times. The chain couples TRBV5-5 to TRBJ1-2; D unclear. Germline V gives CDR1 SGHKS, CDR2 YYEKEE (reference sequence). Trimming took 0 bases from V and 3 from J, leaving 6 bases between them. The CDR3 has 13 amino acids. The CDR3 here is CASSLDSYYGYTF. The DNA for the CDR3 is TGTGCCAGCAGCTTGGACAGTTACTATGGCTACACCTTC.

V and J are TRBV24-1 and TRBJ1-6; 8 positions match TRBD1. CDR3 size: 15 residues. The germline V gene encodes CDR1 KGHDR and CDR2 SFDVKD. The ends lost 3 bases at V and 6 bases at J; junction bases unmatched: 3. The CDR3 bases are TGTGCCACCAGTGATAGAGACAGGGGTAATTCACCCCTCCACTTT. It is translated as CATSDRDRGNSPLHF.

The chain employs TRBV3-1 (or the pseudogene TRBV3-2) and TRBJ2-3, with 8 bases lining up with TRBD2. CDR1 and CDR2 from the germline V gene are LGHDT and YNNKEL (reference sequence). The length of the CDR3 is 17 residues. Germline trimming cut 0 bases from V and 1 base from J; bases unmatched to any gene: 6. The CDR3 coding sequence is TGTGCCAGCAGCCAAGAAGGCGGGGGGCCCCGCACAGATACGCAGTATTTT. It encodes CASSQEGGGPRTDTQYF.

This chain uses TRBV28 with TRBJ2-3, with TRBD2 matching 12 bases. The CDR3 totals 19 residues. The trim removed 6 bases at V and 0 bases at J, leaving 13 bases unmatched. The V gene's germline CDR1 is MDHEN and CDR2 SYDVKM. The CDR3 protein is CASSQQTSGGSSSTDTQYF. CDR3 bases: TGTGCCAGCAGCCAACAGACTAGCGGGGGTTCTTCTAGCACAGATACGCAGTATTTT.

The chain carries TRBV10-3 and TRBJ2-7, with 7 bases lining up with TRBD1. CDR1 ENHRY and CDR2 SYGVKD come from the germline V gene. V lost 10 bases and J lost 0; bases outside the gene matches: 12. The CDR3 extends over 15 amino acids. The CDR3 protein is CATRGYGTASYEQYF. Here the CDR3 DNA reads TGTGCCACCAGGGGCTACGGGACAGCCTCCTACGAGCAGTACTTC.

This clone has only a few counts. This chain connects TRBV4-1 to TRBJ1-2, with D possibly matching TRBD1 (5 bases). The CDR3 runs to 14 residues. Germline V CDR1 and CDR2: MGHRA, YSYEKL. Trimming took 3 bases from V and 3 from J, leaving 11 bases between them. The DNA for the CDR3 is TGCGCCAGCAGCCAGGCGGGGGTAGACTATGGCTACACCTTC. Residues: CASSQAGVDYGYTF.

The CDR3 sequence is CASIGPSVSANTGELFF. Written as DNA, the CDR3 is TGTGCCAGTATCGGGCCTAGCGTCTCCGCGAACACCGGGGAGCTGTTTTTT. The gene calls are TRBV19 and TRBJ2-2, with D possibly TRBD2 on 6 matching bases. CDR3 length equals 17 residues. Trimming stripped 7 bases from V and 0 bases from J, with 18 bases between. Per germline, CDR1 LNHDA and CDR2 SQIVND (reference sequence).

This chain connects TRBV5-4 to TRBJ1-2; 9 bases line up with TRBD1. The germline V gene encodes CDR1 SGHNT and CDR2 YYREEE (reference sequence). The J segment lost 7 bases and the V segment lost 4 bases, leaving 5 bases of the junction unmatched. The CDR3 is 13 amino acids. The CDR3 here is CASSVGQGGGYTF. The DNA for the CDR3 is TGTGCCAGCAGCGTGGGACAGGGAGGTGGCTACACCTTC. Drawing the rest from reference TRBV5-4 and TRBJ1-2, the complete variable domain is ETGVTQSPTHLIKTRGQQVTLRCSSQSGHNTVSWYQQALGQGPQFIFQYYREEENGRGNFPPRFSGLQFPNYSSELNVNALELDDSALYLCASSVGQGGGYTFGSGTRLTVV.

The rearrangement uses TRBV4-1 and TRBJ1-5; D is perhaps TRBD1 (6 bases). Germline V lookup: CDR1 MGHRA, CDR2 YSYEKL. The CDR3 is 15 residues long. The germline V and J ends were trimmed by 0 bases and 5 bases, with 11 bases remaining between them. CDR3 bases: TGCGCCAGCAGCCAAGACGGACAGATATATCAGCCCCAGCATTTT. Translated: CASSQDGQIYQPQHF.

The chain is built from TRBV18 and TRBJ1-2, with 7 positions matching TRBD1. The V and J ends lost 1 base and 4 bases, in that order; junction bases with no gene match: 15. CDR1 is KGHSH, CDR2 LQKENI, per germline. The length of the CDR3 is 18 residues. The CDR3, as DNA: TGTGCCAGCTCACCACAAACCCCCCTCGACAGGGCCCCCTATGGCTACACCTTC. Encoded protein: CASSPQTPLDRAPYGYTF.

In regard to this clone: Germline is not matched at one junction end, which may reflect a read error. The V and J genes are TRBV6-1 and TRBJ1-2, with D possibly TRBD1 on 5 matching bases. CDR3 length: 16 residues. CDR1 MNHNS and CDR2 SASEGT come from the germline V gene. The CDR3 is CASSEALGGTNYRYTF. In DNA, the CDR3 is TGTGCCAGCAGTGAAGCGCTGGGGGGTACGAACTATCGCTACACCTTC.

This clone was seen a few times. The rearrangement uses TRBV7-3 and TRBJ2-5; 9 nucleotides line up with TRBD2. Trimming cost V 6 bases and J 4 bases; bases outside gene matches: 12. CDR3 size: 16 residues. Per germline, CDR1 SGHTA and CDR2 FQGTGA. CDR3 sequence (DNA): TGTGCCAGCAGTAGGAGCGGGGGGCCTGGGAGAGAGACCCAGTACTTC. The encoded protein is CASSRSGGPGRETQYF. Supplemented by reference TRBV7-3 and TRBJ2-5, the full variable domain reads GAGVSQTPSNKVTEKGKYVELRCDPISGHTALYWYRQSLGQGPEFLIYFQGTGAADDSGLPNDRFFAVRPEGSVSTLKIQRTERGDSAVYLCASSRSGGPGRETQYFGPGTRLLVL.

The V call is TRBV2, the J call TRBJ2-7; the match to TRBD2 covers 10 bases. After removal of 3 bases from V and 3 bases from J, the junction contained 5 bases not matched to a gene. Per germline, CDR1 SNHLY and CDR2 FYNNEI. This CDR3 is 15 amino acids long. The DNA for the CDR3 is TGTGCCAGCAGTGAGTCGAGCGGGGGGGTCTACGAGCAGTACTTC. This encodes CASSESSGGVYEQYF.

Written as DNA, the CDR3 is TGCAGCGTCGCCAGGTCAGAGACTGAAGCTTTCTTT. This translates into CSVARSETEAFF. This chain joins TRBV29-1 and TRBJ1-1, with D uncertain. V was pared by 6 bases and J by 5 bases, with 13 bases between. This CDR3 is 12 amino acids long. Germline V gives CDR1 SQVTM, CDR2 ANQGSEA.

As to this clone: The sample has other DNA sequences that encode this CDR3 too. The chain couples TRBV19 to TRBJ1-6; 8 nucleotides agree with TRBD1. The V gene end was trimmed by 4 bases and the J gene end by 9 bases; junction bases not matched to a gene: 5. The CDR3 has 14 residues. Germline CDR1 reads LNHDA; CDR2 reads SQIVND (reference sequence). CDR3 protein: CASSTGTGSSPLHF. The CDR3 DNA reads TGTGCCAGTAGTACCGGGACAGGAAGTTCACCCCTCCACTTT.

The J gene is TRBJ1-2, the V gene TRBV28; TRBD1 aligns across 7 bases. The V segment lost 7 bases and the J segment 8 bases; nucleotides outside the gene matches: 16. CDR3 size: 15 residues. Germline V gene data show CDR1 as MDHEN and CDR2 as SYDVKM. In nucleotides, the CDR3 is TGTGCCAGCAAACCCACGAGGGGTGGACAGGTCGGCTACACCTTC. It is translated as CASKPTRGGQVGYTF.

The V gene is TRBV5-5, the J gene TRBJ2-2, with 11 bases aligning to TRBD2. Germline lookup yields CDR1 SGHKS and CDR2 YYEKEE (reference sequence). The CDR3 totals 15 residues. Trimming took 2 bases from V and 6 from J; bases not matched to a gene: 3. CDR3: CASSLLAGAAGELFF. As DNA, the CDR3 is TGTGCCAGCAGCTTACTAGCGGGGGCCGCCGGGGAGCTGTTTTTT.

The chain links TRBV11-3 to TRBJ1-1; maybe TRBD1 (6 bases). The CDR3 extends over 15 amino acids. The V gene lost 1 base and the J gene lost 5 bases, with 14 bases spanning the gap. The germline gives CDR1 SGHNT, CDR2 YENEEA. This CDR3 reads CASSLVGARTTEAFF. The CDR3 nucleotides read TGTGCCAGCAGCTTAGTGGGGGCGAGGACAACTGAAGCTTTCTTT.

In this sample, this clone turned up once. The chain employs TRBV3-1 (or the pseudogene TRBV3-2) and TRBJ1-3, with no clear D. This CDR3 is built from 16 residues. Germline CDR1 LGHDT, CDR2 YNNKEL (reference sequence). V lost 4 bases and J 4 bases, leaving 17 bases between the germline ends. The DNA for the CDR3 is TGTGCCAGCAGCCGCCCGGACCTGGGAGGCGGAAACACCATATATTTT. This encodes CASSRPDLGGGNTIYF.

In DNA form, the CDR3 reads TGTGCCAGCAGCAAGGGGGGGGCGATTCAAGAGACCCAGTACTTC. Translation: CASSKGGAIQETQYF. The chain couples TRBV7-2 to TRBJ2-5; D possibly corresponds to TRBD2 (7 bases). V lost 5 bases, J lost 2 bases, and 15 bases lay in between. The germline V gene has CDR1 SGHTA and CDR2 FQGNSA. The CDR3 contains 15 residues.

V usage is TRBV5-1 and J usage is TRBJ1-1; tentatively, D is TRBD1 (6 bases). Trimming left V 0 bases short and J 5 bases short, with 14 bases between. Germline values: CDR1 SGHRS, CDR2 YFSETQ. This CDR3 contains 15 residues. As DNA, the CDR3 is TGCGCCAGCAGCTTGGAGGCGGGGGCGTATACTGAAGCTTTCTTT. This sequence encodes CASSLEAGAYTEAFF.